The clone carrying this T cell receptor (beta chain) was observed a few times. As yet, its antigen is unknown. The data derive from a study of blood T cells in healthy people across ages. For the second PCR, which ran for roughly 6 to 11 cycles, a sample-barcoded 5' primer and a J-beta primer mix were used. Every sample returned 2.5 million or more CDR3-containing paired-end reads. TCRdb recomputed calls from the 5' RACE reads with MiXCR, one row per CDR3 protein. The sample carries about 670,000 distinct CDR3 sequences, under 65% recorded once. The CDR3 spans 15 residues. Germline CDR1 is KGHSH and CDR2 is LQKENI. Trimming took 1 base from V and 2 from J, leaving 9 bases between them. Study results and limitations: Those diversity estimates obtained from one million T cells were thought to be underestimates.

Isolation yielded PBMCs, at least 7 million per sample, in every case. Material for sequencing was blood. This sequence originates from a woman at least 80 years old in good health. V is TRBV18 and J is TRBJ2-1; D unclear. CDR3 sequence reads: CASSPQGGTYNEQFF. As DNA, the CDR3 is TGTGCCAGCTCACCACAGGGTGGAACCTACAATGAGCAGTTCTTC. The full variable domain, rest sourced from reference TRBV18 and TRBJ2-1, is NAGVMQNPRHLVRRRGQEARLRCSPMKGHSHVYWYRQLPEEGLKFMVYLQKENIIDESGMPKERFSAEFPKEGPSILRIQQVVRGDSAAYFCASSPQGGTYNEQFFGPGTRLTVL.